Listed below are T cell receptor beta chains from one sample, sequenced in a study of OX40 agonist ivuxolimab in advanced cancers. Repertoires were generated with immunoSEQ multiplex PCR, while TCRdb's copy carries only in-frame clones and drops some. The sample comprises about 77,000 clones, around four fifths of which are singletons, and roughly 0.76% rests with the top ten. The sample consisted of CD4+ or CD8+ T cells sorted from blood, taken in a trial of the OX40 agonist ivuxolimab. The receptors derive from an adult with an advanced solid tumor such as melanoma, head and neck, liver or kidney cancer. Both conserved end residues are part of each CDR3. The order of the fields is J gene, clone size, V gene, D gene, CDR3 protein, CDR3 DNA. The D gene is left open where the match is weak. Clone size, where shown, is once, few, many, or a class for clones that have expanded.

>TRBJ1-1|few|TRBV2|.
CASSEVRGFGAFF
TGTGCCAGCAGTGAAGTTAGAGGATTTGGAGCTTTCTTT
>TRBJ2-5|.|TRBV19|.
CASSLQVQETQYF
TGTGCCAGTAGCTTGCAAGTACAAGAGACCCAGTACTTC
>TRBJ1-3|once|TRBV6-5|.
CASSYSSDTSGNTIYF
TGTGCCAGCAGTTACTCGTCCGACACCTCTGGAAACACCATATATTTT
>TRBJ1-1|.|TRBV9|.
CASSVDEAGKGTTEAFF
TGTGCCAGCAGCGTAGATGAGGCAGGCAAAGGGACCACTGAAGCTTTCTTT
>TRBJ2-1|.|TRBV5-8|.
CASSSAGGPGDEQFF
TGTGCCAGCAGTTCCGCCGGCGGGCCAGGCGATGAGCAGTTCTTC
>TRBJ2-3|.|TRBV10-3|.
CAISVHTDTQYF
TGTGCCATCAGTGTTCACACAGATACGCAGTATTTT
>TRBJ2-1|.|TRBV5-1|.
CASSLERGGSYNEQFF
TGCGCCAGCAGCTTGGAACGAGGAGGCTCCTACAATGAGCAGTTCTTC
>TRBJ2-3|.|TRBV18|TRBD2
CASSPRTSGRSTDTQYF
TGTGCCAGCTCACCACGGACTAGCGGGAGGAGCACAGATACGCAGTATTTT
>TRBJ2-5|few|TRBV4-3|.
CASSQGGVSRGETQYF
TGCGCCAGCAGCCAAGGAGGAGTTTCCCGCGGGGAGACCCAGTACTTC
>TRBJ2-5|.|TRBV11-2|.
CASSLEASGETQYF
TGTGCCAGCAGCTTAGAAGCCTCCGGAGAGACCCAGTACTTC
>TRBJ1-6|few|TRBV28|.
CASSITGINSPLHF
TGTGCCAGCAGTATAACAGGGATTAATTCACCCCTCCACTTT
>TRBJ2-2|once|TRBV6-1|.
CASSEDGFTGELFF
TGTGCCAGCAGTGAGGATGGCTTCACCGGGGAGCTGTTTTTT
>TRBJ2-1|.|TRBV6-5|TRBD2
CASNLAGSYNEQFF
TGTGCCAGCAACCTAGCGGGCTCCTACAATGAGCAGTTCTTC
>TRBJ2-5|few|TRBV6-6|TRBD2
CASSYPGGGETQYF
TGTGCCAGCAGTTATCCCGGGGGGGGTGAGACCCAGTACTTC
>TRBJ1-4|.|TRBV6-1|.
CASIPGVATNEKLFF
TGTGCCAGCATTCCAGGGGTTGCAACTAATGAAAAACTGTTTTTT
>TRBJ2-1|.|TRBV10-3|TRBD2
CAISEPGTSRKDEQFF
TGTGCCATCAGTGAGCCTGGGACTAGCAGGAAGGATGAGCAGTTCTTC
>TRBJ2-1|.|TRBV10-3|.
CAISRDNNEQFF
TGTGCCATCAGTCGGGACAACAATGAGCAGTTCTTC
>TRBJ1-6|.|TRBV6-1|.
CASSESWVANSPLHF
TGTGCCAGCAGTGAATCGTGGGTCGCTAATTCACCCCTCCACTTT
>TRBJ2-2|.|TRBV2|TRBD1
CASSDFRGLNGELFF
TGTGCCAGCAGCGACTTCAGGGGGCTAAACGGGGAGCTGTTTTTT
>TRBJ1-5|.|TRBV19|TRBD1
CASSKVRGPYSNQPQHF
TGTGCCAGTAGTAAGGTCAGGGGGCCATATAGCAATCAGCCCCAGCATTTT
>TRBJ2-3|.|TRBV5-1|.
CASSLGGSKTDTQYF
TGCGCCAGCAGCTTGGGTGGGAGCAAGACAGATACGCAGTATTTT
>TRBJ1-1|.|TRBV28|.
CASTEGRWTEAFF
TGTGCCAGCACCGAGGGGCGTTGGACTGAAGCTTTCTTT
>TRBJ1-6|.|TRBV7-2|.
CASSLEGGHSPLHF
TGTGCCAGCAGCTTAGAGGGGGGCCATTCACCCCTCCACTTT
>TRBJ2-5|few|TRBV4-1|.
CASSQEYGGAGETQYF
TGCGCCAGCAGCCAGGAATACGGGGGTGCGGGGGAGACCCAGTACTTC
>TRBJ2-5|.|TRBV19|TRBD2
CASRSSGRGETQYF
TGTGCCAGTAGAAGTAGCGGGAGAGGGGAGACCCAGTACTTC
>TRBJ2-7|.|TRBV11-3|TRBD2
CASSSGTSIGEQYF
TGTGCCAGCAGCTCCGGGACTAGTATCGGCGAGCAGTACTTC
>TRBJ2-5|.|TRBV27|.
CASSPSAIGETQYF
TGTGCCAGCAGCCCAAGTGCTATTGGGGAGACCCAGTACTTC
>TRBJ2-5|few|TRBV7-7|TRBD2
CASSLVQASGSPSRETQYF
TGTGCTAGCAGCTTAGTTCAGGCTAGCGGGAGCCCCAGTCGAGAGACCCAGTACTTC
>TRBJ1-1|.|TRBV15|.
CATSRDRGVNTEAFF
TGTGCCACCAGCAGAGATCGAGGGGTGAACACTGAAGCTTTCTTT
>TRBJ1-3|.|TRBV4-2|.
CASSQDGTSGGNTIYF
TGTGCCAGCAGCCAAGACGGGACATCTGGAGGAAACACCATATATTTT
>TRBJ2-2|once|TRBV5-1|.
CASTTVQGTGELFF
TGCGCCAGTACTACTGTCCAGGGAACCGGGGAGCTGTTTTTT
>TRBJ2-5|.|TRBV19|.
CASSMVGETQYF
TGTGCCAGTAGTATGGTTGGAGAGACCCAGTACTTC
>TRBJ2-1|.|TRBV7-2|TRBD2
CASSVGLAGASYNEQFF
TGTGCCAGCAGCGTGGGACTAGCGGGAGCTTCCTACAATGAGCAGTTCTTC
>TRBJ2-7|.|TRBV7-9|TRBD1
CASSLGQGVHEQYF
TGTGCCAGCAGCTTAGGACAGGGAGTTCACGAGCAGTACTTC
>TRBJ2-4|.|TRBV5-6|.
CASSETVPKNIQYF
TGTGCCAGCAGCGAGACAGTTCCCAAAAACATTCAGTACTTC
>TRBJ2-6|.|TRBV5-6|.
CASSYLAGSGANVLTF
TGTGCCAGCAGCTACCTCGCCGGGAGCGGGGCCAACGTCCTGACTTTC
>TRBJ2-7|.|TRBV11-3|TRBD1
CASSLTGVRHEQYF
TGTGCCAGCAGCTTGACAGGGGTCAGGCACGAGCAGTACTTC
>TRBJ2-6|.|TRBV4-3|.
CASRNRESSGANVLTF
TGCGCCAGCAGAAACAGGGAGTCCTCTGGGGCCAACGTCCTGACTTTC
>TRBJ2-7|.|TRBV5-1|TRBD1
CASSLGTGRTYEQYF
TGCGCCAGCAGCCTAGGGACAGGGAGGACCTACGAGCAGTACTTC
>TRBJ2-7|once|TRBV6-5|TRBD2
CASSRGLGSYEQYF
TGTGCCAGCAGTCGCGGACTAGGATCTTACGAGCAGTACTTC
>TRBJ2-7|.|TRBV20-1|.
CSAKKGYEQYF
TGCAGTGCTAAGAAGGGCTACGAGCAGTACTTC
>TRBJ1-6|.|TRBV27|.
CASSLGNLQGMNSPLHF
TGTGCCAGCAGTTTAGGGAACCTACAGGGAATGAATTCACCCCTCCACTTT
>TRBJ1-4|few|TRBV5-1|TRBD1
CASSLGRDREKFF
TGCGCCAGCAGCTTAGGACGGGACAGGGAAAAGTTTTTT
>TRBJ2-2|.|TRBV11-2|.
CASSPEGGELFF
TGTGCCAGCAGCCCGGAGGGCGGGGAGCTGTTTTTT
>TRBJ1-4|.|TRBV5-5|.
CASSLTATNEKLFF
TGTGCCAGCAGCTTGACAGCAACTAATGAAAAACTGTTTTTT